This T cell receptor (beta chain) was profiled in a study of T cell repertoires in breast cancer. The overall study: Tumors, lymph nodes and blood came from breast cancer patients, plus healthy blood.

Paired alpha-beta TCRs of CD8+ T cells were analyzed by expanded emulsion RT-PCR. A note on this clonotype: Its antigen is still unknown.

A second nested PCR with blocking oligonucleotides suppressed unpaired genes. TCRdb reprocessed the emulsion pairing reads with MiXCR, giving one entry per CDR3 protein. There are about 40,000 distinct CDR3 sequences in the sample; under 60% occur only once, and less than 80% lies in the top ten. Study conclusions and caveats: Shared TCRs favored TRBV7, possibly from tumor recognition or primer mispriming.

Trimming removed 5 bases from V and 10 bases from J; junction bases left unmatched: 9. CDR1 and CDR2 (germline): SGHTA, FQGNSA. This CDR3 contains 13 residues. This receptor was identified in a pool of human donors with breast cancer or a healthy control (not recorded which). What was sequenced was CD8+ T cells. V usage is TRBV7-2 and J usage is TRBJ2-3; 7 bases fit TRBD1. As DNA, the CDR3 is TGTGCCAGCAGCCCTCCAGACAGGGAGTCGCAGTATTTT. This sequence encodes CASSPPDRESQYF.